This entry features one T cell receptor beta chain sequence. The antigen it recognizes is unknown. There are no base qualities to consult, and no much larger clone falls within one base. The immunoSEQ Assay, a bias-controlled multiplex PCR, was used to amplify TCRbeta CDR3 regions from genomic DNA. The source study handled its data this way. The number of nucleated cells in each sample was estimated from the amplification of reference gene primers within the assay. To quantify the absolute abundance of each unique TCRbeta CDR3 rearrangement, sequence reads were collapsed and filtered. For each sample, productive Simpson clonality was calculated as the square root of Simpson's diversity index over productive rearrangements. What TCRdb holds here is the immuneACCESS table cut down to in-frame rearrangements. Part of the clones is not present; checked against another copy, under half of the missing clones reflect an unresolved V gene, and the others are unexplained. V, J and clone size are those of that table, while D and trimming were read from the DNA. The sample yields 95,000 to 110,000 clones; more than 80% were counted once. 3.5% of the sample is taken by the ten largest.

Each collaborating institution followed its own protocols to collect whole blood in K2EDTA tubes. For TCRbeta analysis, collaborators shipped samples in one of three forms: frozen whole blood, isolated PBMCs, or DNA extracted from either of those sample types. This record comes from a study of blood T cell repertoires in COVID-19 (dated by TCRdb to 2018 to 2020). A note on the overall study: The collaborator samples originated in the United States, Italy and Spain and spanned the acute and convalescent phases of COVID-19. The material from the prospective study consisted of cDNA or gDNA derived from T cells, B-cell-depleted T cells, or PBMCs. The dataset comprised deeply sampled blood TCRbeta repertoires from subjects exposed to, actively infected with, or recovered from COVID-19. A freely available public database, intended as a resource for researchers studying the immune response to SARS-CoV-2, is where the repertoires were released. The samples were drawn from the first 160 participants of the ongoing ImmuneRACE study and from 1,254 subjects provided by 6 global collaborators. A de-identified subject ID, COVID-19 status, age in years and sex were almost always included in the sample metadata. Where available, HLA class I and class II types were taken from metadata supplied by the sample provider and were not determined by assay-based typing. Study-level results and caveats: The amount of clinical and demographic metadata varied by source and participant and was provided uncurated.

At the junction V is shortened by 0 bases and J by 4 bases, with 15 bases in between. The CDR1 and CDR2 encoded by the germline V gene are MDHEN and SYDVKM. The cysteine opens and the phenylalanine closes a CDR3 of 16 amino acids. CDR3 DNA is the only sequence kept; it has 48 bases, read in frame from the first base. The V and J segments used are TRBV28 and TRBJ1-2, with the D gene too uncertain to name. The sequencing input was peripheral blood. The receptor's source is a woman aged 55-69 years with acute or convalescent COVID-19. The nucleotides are TGTGCCAGCAGTTTATGGGGAGCGTCCCGGGCCTATGGCTACACCTTC. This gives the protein CASSLWGASRAYGYTF.